This T cell receptor beta chain was sequenced during a study of T cells in Graves' hyperthyroidism and ophthalmopathy. Study context: Before any treatment, at initial diagnosis, peripheral blood was collected.

Fresh peripheral blood, around 10 ml, yielded the PBMCs. This clonotype came up a few times. CDR1 SGHKS and CDR2 YYEKEE come from the germline V gene (reference sequence). The V end lost 1 base, the J end lost 2 bases, and 7 bases lay between the germline ends. The CDR3 length is 13 residues. RNA transcripts gave rise to amplified TCR beta CDR3 regions. The TCR CDR3 was amplified in a first-round RT-PCR using the HTBI primer set. TCRdb itself ran the multiplex PCR reads through MiXCR, one entry per CDR3 protein. The data contain about 840,000 distinct CDR3 sequences, 35% to 40% of them seen just once; the ten biggest clones take up approximately 8.7%.

The sequence was obtained from a man between 18 and 35 years old with Graves' hyperthyroidism. This chain uses TRBV5-5 with TRBJ2-7, with D unresolved. Sample: blood. The CDR3 reads CASSLPLPYEQYF. In DNA form, the CDR3 reads TGTGCCAGCAGCTTGCCACTGCCCTACGAGCAGTACTTC.